This T cell receptor beta chain originates from a study of blood T cells in healthy people across ages. General study findings and limits: Long-lived donors had more naive CD4+ cells and higher diversity than aged donors. Older age went with lower TCR beta diversity per million T cells, in a roughly linear way.

This clonotype has ten or more counts. Its matching antigen is unknown. The CDR3 runs 11 residues. CDR1 SQVTM and CDR2 ANQGSEA come from the germline V gene. Together with a sample-barcoded 5' primer, a J-beta primer mix was included in a second PCR lasting about 6 to 12 cycles. TCRdb ran MiXCR on the 5' RACE reads and lists one entry per CDR3 protein. The sample lists some 1.5 million distinct CDR3 sequences; about 28% were seen once. This sequence joins TRBV29-1 and TRBJ1-2; D ambiguous. This clonotype originated in a woman in her 30s in good health. Sample: blood. Here the CDR3 reads CSASGAGGYTF. DNA of the CDR3: TGCAGTGCTAGTGGTGCAGGTGGCTACACCTTC.